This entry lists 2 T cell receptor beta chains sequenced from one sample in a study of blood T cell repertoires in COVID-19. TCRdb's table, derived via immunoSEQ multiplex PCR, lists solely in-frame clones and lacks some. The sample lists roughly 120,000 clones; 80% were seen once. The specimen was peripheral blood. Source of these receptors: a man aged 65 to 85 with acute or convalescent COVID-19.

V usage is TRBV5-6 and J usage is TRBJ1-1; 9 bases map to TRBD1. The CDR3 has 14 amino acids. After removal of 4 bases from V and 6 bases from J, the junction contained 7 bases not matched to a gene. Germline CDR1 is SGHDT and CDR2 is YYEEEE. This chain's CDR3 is CASSLRRQGAEAFF. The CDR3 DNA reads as TGTGCCAGCAGCCTCCGCAGACAGGGGGCTGAAGCTTTCTTT. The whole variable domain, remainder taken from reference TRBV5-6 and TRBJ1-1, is DAGVTQSPTHLIKTRGQQVTLRCSPKSGHDTVSWYQQALGQGPQFIFQYYEEEERQRGNFPDRFSGHQFPNYSSELNVNALLLGDSALYLCASSLRRQGAEAFFGQGTRLTVV.

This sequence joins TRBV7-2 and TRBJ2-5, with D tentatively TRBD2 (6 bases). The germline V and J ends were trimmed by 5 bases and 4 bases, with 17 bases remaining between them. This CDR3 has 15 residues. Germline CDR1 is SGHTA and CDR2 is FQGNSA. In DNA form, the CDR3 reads TGTGCCAGCAGCCCCCCCGGGGCGGGGATAGAGACCCAGTACTTC. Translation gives CASSPPGAGIETQYF.